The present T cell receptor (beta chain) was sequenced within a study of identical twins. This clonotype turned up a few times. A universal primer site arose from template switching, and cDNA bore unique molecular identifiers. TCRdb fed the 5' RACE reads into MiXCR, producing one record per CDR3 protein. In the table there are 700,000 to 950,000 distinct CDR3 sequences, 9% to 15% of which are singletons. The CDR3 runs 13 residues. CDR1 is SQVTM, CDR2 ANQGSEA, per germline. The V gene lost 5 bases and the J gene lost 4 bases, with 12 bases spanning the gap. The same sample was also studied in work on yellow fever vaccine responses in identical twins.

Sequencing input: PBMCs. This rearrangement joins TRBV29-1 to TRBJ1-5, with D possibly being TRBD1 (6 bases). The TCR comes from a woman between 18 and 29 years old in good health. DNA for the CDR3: TGCAGCGTTCGGGGACAAGGAAATCAGCCCCAGCATTTT. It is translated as CSVRGQGNQPQHF.